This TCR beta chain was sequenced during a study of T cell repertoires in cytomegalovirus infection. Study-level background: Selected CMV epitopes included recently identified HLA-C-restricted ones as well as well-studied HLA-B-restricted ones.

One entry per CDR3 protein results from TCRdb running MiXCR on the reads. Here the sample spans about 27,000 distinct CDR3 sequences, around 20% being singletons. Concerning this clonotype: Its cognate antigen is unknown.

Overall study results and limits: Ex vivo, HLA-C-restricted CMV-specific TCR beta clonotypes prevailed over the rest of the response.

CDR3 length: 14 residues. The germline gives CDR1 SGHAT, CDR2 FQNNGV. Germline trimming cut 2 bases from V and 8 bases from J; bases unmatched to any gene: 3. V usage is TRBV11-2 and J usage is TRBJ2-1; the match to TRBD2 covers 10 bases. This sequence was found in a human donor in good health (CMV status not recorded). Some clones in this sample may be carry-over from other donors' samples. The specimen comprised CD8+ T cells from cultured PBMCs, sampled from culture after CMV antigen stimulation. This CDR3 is CASSLSGGAYEQFF. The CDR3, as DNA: TGTGCCAGCAGCTTAAGCGGGGGGGCGTATGAGCAGTTCTTC.